The rows below give T cell receptor beta chains drawn from one sample of a study of relationships among human T cell subsets. TCRdb reanalysed the multiplex PCR reads using MiXCR and keeps one entry per CDR3 protein. The sample shows 13,000 or so distinct CDR3 sequences, 67% of them seen only once. Sequenced: CD4+ Th1 cells sorted from blood. All receptors derive from a middle-aged man in good health. Both conserved end residues are part of each CDR3. The D gene is left open where the match is weak. The listing skips clone size in some rows; elsewhere it reads once, few, many or a size class.

>TRBV6-5|TRBD1|TRBJ2-4|few
TGTGCCAGCAGCTCCCTCACAGGGGGTAAAAACATTCAGTACTTC
CASSSLTGGKNIQYF
>TRBV27|NA|TRBJ1-6|NA
TGTGCCAGCAGTTTAGGCAGGGGCTATAATTCACCCCTCCACTTT
CASSLGRGYNSPLHF
>TRBV29-1|TRBD1|TRBJ1-4|NA
TGCAGCGTTTCCGGACAGGCTAATGAAAAACTGTTTTTT
CSVSGQANEKLFF
>TRBV28|NA|TRBJ2-3|NA
TGTGCCAGCAGTCTCCGGGCCGAGACAGATACGCAGTATTTT
CASSLRAETDTQYF
>TRBV7-9|NA|TRBJ2-1|NA
TGTGCCAGCAGCTTAACTAGCAATGAGCAGTTCTTC
CASSLTSNEQFF
>TRBV11-2|NA|TRBJ2-7|NA
TGTGCCAGCAGCTCTGAGGTCTACGAGCAGTACTTC
CASSSEVYEQYF
>TRBV19|TRBD2|TRBJ2-4|NA
TGTGCCAGTAGTCCTAGCGGGAAAAACATTCAGTACTTC
CASSPSGKNIQYF
>TRBV11-3|NA|TRBJ2-7|NA
TGTGCCAGCAGCTTGGGTGTGCCCCCCTACGAGCAGTACTTC
CASSLGVPPYEQYF
>TRBV7-9|TRBD1|TRBJ2-1|few
TGTGCCAGCAGCCCAACCTCAGGGGGTTATTACAATGAGCAGTTCTTC
CASSPTSGGYYNEQFF
>TRBV4-2|NA|TRBJ1-3|NA
TGTGCCAGCAGCCCGAGACGAGGGGTTAACTCTGGAAACACCATATACTTT
CASSPRRGVNSGNTIYF
>TRBV7-9|TRBD2|TRBJ2-7|NA
TGTGCCAGCAGCTTACTTAGCGGGGGCTCCTACGAGCAGTACTTC
CASSLLSGGSYEQYF
>TRBV7-9|NA|TRBJ1-4|NA
TGTGCCAGCAGCTTATGGAACGCGGATGAAAAACTGTTTTTT
CASSLWNADEKLFF
>TRBV5-1|NA|TRBJ2-5|NA
TGCGCCAGCGGGTTCGGGGCGAGACAAGAGACCCAGTACTTC
CASGFGARQETQYF
>TRBV7-2|NA|TRBJ1-1|NA
TGTGCCAGCAGCCCAAACGGACGGGCGGGCACTGAAGCTTTCTTT
CASSPNGRAGTEAFF
>TRBV11-2|NA|TRBJ1-4|NA
TGTGCCAGCAGCCTTCAATCAGGCGAAAAACTGTTTTTT
CASSLQSGEKLFF
>TRBV7-9|NA|TRBJ2-7|NA
TGTGCCAGCAGCTTATCTACCTGGCAGGGCGTGGGTTACGAGCAGTACTTC
CASSLSTWQGVGYEQYF
>TRBV7-3|TRBD2|TRBJ2-7|NA
TGTGCCAGCAGCCCTAGCGGGAGGGCCGACGAGCAGTACTTC
CASSPSGRADEQYF
>TRBV28|TRBD2|TRBJ2-4|NA
TGTGCCAGCAGTTACAACACCGGGACTAGCGGGCCCCTAGCCAAAAACATTCAGTACTTC
CASSYNTGTSGPLAKNIQYF
>TRBV7-6|NA|TRBJ2-1|NA
TGTGCCAGCAGCGATACCACCCGGAGAAGGGGCCATGAGCAGTTCTTC
CASSDTTRRRGHEQFF
>TRBV27|NA|TRBJ1-2|NA
TGTGCCAGCAGTTTAGGGGGCTTCGGCTATGGCTACACCTTC
CASSLGGFGYGYTF
>TRBV18|NA|TRBJ2-3|NA
TGTGCCAGCTCACCACCGCCTCTCGGCAGTACGCAGTATTTT
CASSPPPLGSTQYF
>TRBV5-8|NA|TRBJ2-2|NA
TGTGCCAGCAGCGAGTTGTCCGGGAGAGGGACCGGGGAGCTGTTTTTT
CASSELSGRGTGELFF
>TRBV11-2|TRBD2|TRBJ2-5|few
TGTGCCAGCAGCTCTGGGACTAGCGGGACCGGAGAGACCCAGTACTTC
CASSSGTSGTGETQYF
>TRBV19|NA|TRBJ2-6|NA
TGTGCCAGTACGGGGGCCAACGTCCTGACTTTC
CASTGANVLTF
>TRBV18|NA|TRBJ2-1|NA
TGTGCCAGCCTCGGGGGGCTCGGGAACAATGAGCAGTTCTTC
CASLGGLGNNEQFF
>TRBV11-2|NA|TRBJ2-3|NA
TGTGCCAGCAGCTTAGGAGGCCCTAGCACAGATACGCAGTATTTT
CASSLGGPSTDTQYF
>TRBV5-1|TRBD2|TRBJ2-1|NA
TGCGCCAGCAGCTTGGGACTAGCGGGAGGGCTGGATGAGCAGTTCTTC
CASSLGLAGGLDEQFF
>TRBV28|TRBD1|TRBJ2-1|NA
TGTGCCAGCAGTCCATCGGGACAGGGGTCTGCTGAGCAGTTCTTC
CASSPSGQGSAEQFF
>TRBV29-1|NA|TRBJ2-7|NA
TGCAGCGTTGTGGAGGGCATCGAGCAGTACTTC
CSVVEGIEQYF
>TRBV29-1|NA|TRBJ2-1|few
TGCAGCGTTGACGTGGGTGGGAGCGGCTCCGGTGAGCAGTTCTTC
CSVDVGGSGSGEQFF
>TRBV30|NA|TRBJ2-7|few
TGTGCCTGGAGTGAGGGGGGCAGCAGCTACGAGCAGTACTTC
CAWSEGGSSYEQYF
>TRBV4-1|TRBD2|TRBJ2-1|NA
TGTGCCAGCAGCCAAGGGAAGGGACTAGCGGGAGCAAATGAGCAGTTCTTC
CASSQGKGLAGANEQFF
>TRBV11-2|NA|TRBJ2-2|NA
TGTGCCAGCAGTCCAAAAATTGATAGCGGGAACACCGGGGAGCTGTTTTTT
CASSPKIDSGNTGELFF
>TRBV28|TRBD1|TRBJ2-7|NA
TGTGCCAGCAGTCAGGGGGCGCGGTATGAGCAGTACTTC
CASSQGARYEQYF
>TRBV27|NA|TRBJ2-6|NA
TGTGCCAGCAGTTTAGCGGGGGCCTCTGGGGCCAACGTCCTGACTTTC
CASSLAGASGANVLTF
>TRBV2|NA|TRBJ2-7|NA
TGTGCCAGCAGCACAGCCTCCTACGAGCAGTACTTC
CASSTASYEQYF
>TRBV28|TRBD1|TRBJ1-5|NA
TGTGCCAGCAGGACTGACCGGACAGGCTACAATCAGCCCCAGCATTTT
CASRTDRTGYNQPQHF
>TRBV12-3/TRBV12-4|NA|TRBJ2-7|NA
TGTGCCAGCAGTTCCGAGGATCTTAATGCTATCTCCTCCTACGAGCAGTACTTC
CASSSEDLNAISSYEQYF
>TRBV28|NA|TRBJ2-1|once
TGTGCCAGCAGAACCGGACAGTACAATGAGCAGTTCTTC
CASRTGQYNEQFF
>TRBV5-1|NA|TRBJ2-5|NA
TGCGCCAGCAGCTTGGAGCAGGGGTCCCAGTACTTC
CASSLEQGSQYF
>TRBV28|TRBD1|TRBJ1-1|NA
TGTGCCAGCAGATTCCCACAGGGGGCGAGCACTGAAGCTTTCTTT
CASRFPQGASTEAFF
>TRBV7-9|NA|TRBJ2-3|few
TGTGCCAGCAGCTTGGACGCGATGTTGGATACGCAGTATTTT
CASSLDAMLDTQYF
>TRBV7-9|NA|TRBJ1-3|once
TGTGCCAGCAGCCGAGACGGAAACACCATATATTTT
CASSRDGNTIYF
>TRBV20-1|TRBD1|TRBJ2-3|few
TGCAGTGCTATCTCGGGGACAGGGGGCCAAGATACGCAGTATTTT
CSAISGTGGQDTQYF
>TRBV11-2|TRBD2|TRBJ2-3|NA
TGTGCCAGCGGACTAGCGGGGTCAGATACGCAGTATTTT
CASGLAGSDTQYF
>TRBV30|NA|TRBJ1-5|NA
TGTGCCTGGAGTAGGCCGCAGGGAGAGCCCCAGCATTTT
CAWSRPQGEPQHF
>TRBV12-3/TRBV12-4|TRBD1|TRBJ2-5|NA
TGTGCCAGCAGCCGGGACAGGGACGAGACCCAGTACTTC
CASSRDRDETQYF
>TRBV6-2/TRBV6-3|NA|TRBJ2-1|NA
TGTGCCAGCAGTTACCGTTTACGGCAACCCTACAATGAGCAGTTCTTC
CASSYRLRQPYNEQFF
>TRBV28|NA|TRBJ2-7|NA
TGTGCCAGCGGCCCCGGGATCCTTAGCTCCTACGAGCAGTACTTC
CASGPGILSSYEQYF
>TRBV11-2|TRBD1|TRBJ2-7|NA
TGTGCCAGCAGCGCGGGACAGGGGTCCTACGAGCAGTACTTC
CASSAGQGSYEQYF
>TRBV7-9|NA|TRBJ2-2|NA
TGTGCCAGCAGCTTTGAGGAGGGGGAGCTGTTTTTT
CASSFEEGELFF
>TRBV27|TRBD2|TRBJ2-7|NA
TGTGCCAGCAGTGTAGCGGGGGGACCTTCCTACGAGCAGTACTTC
CASSVAGGPSYEQYF
>TRBV30|NA|TRBJ2-2|NA
TGTGCCTTAACGGGGCAGGGGAACACCGGGGAGCTGTTTTTT
CALTGQGNTGELFF